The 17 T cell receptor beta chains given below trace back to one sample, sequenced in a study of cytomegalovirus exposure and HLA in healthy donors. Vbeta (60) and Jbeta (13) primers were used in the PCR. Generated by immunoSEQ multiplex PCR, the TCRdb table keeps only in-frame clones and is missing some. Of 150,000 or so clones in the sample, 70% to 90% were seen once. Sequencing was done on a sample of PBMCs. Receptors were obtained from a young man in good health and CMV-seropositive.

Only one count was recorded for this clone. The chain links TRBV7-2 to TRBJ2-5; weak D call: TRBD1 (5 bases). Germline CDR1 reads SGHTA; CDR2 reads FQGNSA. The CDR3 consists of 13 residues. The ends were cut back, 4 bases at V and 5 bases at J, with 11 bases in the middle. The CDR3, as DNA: TGTGCCAGCAGCTGGAAGGCAGGGGAGACCCAGTACTTC. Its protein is CASSWKAGETQYF.

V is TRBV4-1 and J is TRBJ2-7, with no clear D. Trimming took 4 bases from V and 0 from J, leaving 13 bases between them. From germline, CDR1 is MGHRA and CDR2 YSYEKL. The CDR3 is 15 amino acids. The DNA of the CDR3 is TGCGCCAGCAGCCCGGCCATCAGGCACTCCTACGAGCAGTACTTC. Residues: CASSPAIRHSYEQYF.

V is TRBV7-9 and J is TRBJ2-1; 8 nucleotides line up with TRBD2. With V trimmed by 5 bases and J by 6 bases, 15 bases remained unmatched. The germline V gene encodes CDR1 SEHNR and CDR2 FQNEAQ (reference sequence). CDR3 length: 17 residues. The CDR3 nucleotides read TGTGCCAGCAGCCCACATGCCGTGGGGACTAGTCCCAATGAGCAGTTCTTC. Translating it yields CASSPHAVGTSPNEQFF.

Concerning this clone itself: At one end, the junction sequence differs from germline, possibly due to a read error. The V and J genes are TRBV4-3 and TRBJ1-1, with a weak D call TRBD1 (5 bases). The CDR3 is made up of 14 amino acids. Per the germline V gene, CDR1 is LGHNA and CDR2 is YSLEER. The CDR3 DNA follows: TGCGCCAGCAGCCAAGATCCAGGGTACACTGAAGTTTTCTTT. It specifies CASSQDPGYTEVFF.

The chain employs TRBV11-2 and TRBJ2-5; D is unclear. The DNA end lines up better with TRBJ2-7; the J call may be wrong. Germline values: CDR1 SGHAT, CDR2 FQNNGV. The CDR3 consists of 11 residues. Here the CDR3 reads CASSLNYEQYF. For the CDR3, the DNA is TGTGCCAGCAGCTTGAACTACGAGCAGTACTTC.

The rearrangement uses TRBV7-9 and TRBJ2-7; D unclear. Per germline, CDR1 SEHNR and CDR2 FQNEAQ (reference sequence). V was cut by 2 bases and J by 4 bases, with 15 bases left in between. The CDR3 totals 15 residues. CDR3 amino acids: CASSLITASIYEQYF. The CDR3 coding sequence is TGTGCCAGCAGCTTAATTACAGCTTCGATATACGAGCAGTACTTC.

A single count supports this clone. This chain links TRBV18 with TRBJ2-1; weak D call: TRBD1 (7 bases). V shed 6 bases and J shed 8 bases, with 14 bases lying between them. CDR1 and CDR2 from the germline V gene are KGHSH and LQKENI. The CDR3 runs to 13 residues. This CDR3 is CASSHTGDYEQFF. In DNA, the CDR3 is TGTGCCAGCTCGCATACAGGGGACTATGAGCAGTTCTTC.

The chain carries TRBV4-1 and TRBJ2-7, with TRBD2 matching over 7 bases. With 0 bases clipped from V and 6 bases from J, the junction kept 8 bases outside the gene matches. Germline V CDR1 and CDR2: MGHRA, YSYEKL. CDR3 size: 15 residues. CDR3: CASSQEGGTRSEQYF. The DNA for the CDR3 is TGCGCCAGCAGCCAAGAGGGGGGGACTCGCAGCGAGCAGTACTTC.

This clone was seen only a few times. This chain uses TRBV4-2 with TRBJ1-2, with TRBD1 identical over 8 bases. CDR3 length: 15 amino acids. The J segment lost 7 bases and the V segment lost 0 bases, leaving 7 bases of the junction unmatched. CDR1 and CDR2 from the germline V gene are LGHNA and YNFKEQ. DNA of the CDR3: TGTGCCAGCAGCCAAGATCAGCAGGGGGCAGGTGGCTACACCTTC. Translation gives CASSQDQQGAGGYTF.

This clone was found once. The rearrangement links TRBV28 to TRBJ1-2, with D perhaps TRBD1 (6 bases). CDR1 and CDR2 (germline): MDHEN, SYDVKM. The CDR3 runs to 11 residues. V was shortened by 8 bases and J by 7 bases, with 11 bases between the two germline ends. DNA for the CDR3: TGTGCCAGCCGAGGGGACACTGGCTACACCTTC. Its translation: CASRGDTGYTF.

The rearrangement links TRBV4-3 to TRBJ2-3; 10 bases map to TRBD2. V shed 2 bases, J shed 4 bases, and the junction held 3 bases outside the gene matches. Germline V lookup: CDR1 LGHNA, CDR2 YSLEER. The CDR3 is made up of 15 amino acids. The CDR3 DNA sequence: TGCGCCAGCAGCCAAACTAGCGGGGAATCAGATACGCAGTATTTT. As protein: CASSQTSGESDTQYF.

The CDR3 coding sequence is TGTGCCAGTAGTAACCAGGGGGTGAACACTGAAGCTTTCTTT. Its protein product is CASSNQGVNTEAFF. The V and J genes are TRBV19 and TRBJ1-1, with 7 bases lining up with TRBD1. Germline CDR1 reads LNHDA; CDR2 reads SQIVND (reference sequence). Germline trimming cut 4 bases from V and 0 bases from J; bases unmatched to any gene: 2. This CDR3 spans 14 amino acids. Supplemented by reference TRBV19 and TRBJ1-1, the full variable domain reads DGGITQSPKYLFRKEGQNVTLSCEQNLNHDAMYWYRQDPGQGLRLIYYSQIVNDFQKGDIAEGYSVSREKKESFPLTVTSAQKNPTAFYLCASSNQGVNTEAFFGQGTRLTVV.

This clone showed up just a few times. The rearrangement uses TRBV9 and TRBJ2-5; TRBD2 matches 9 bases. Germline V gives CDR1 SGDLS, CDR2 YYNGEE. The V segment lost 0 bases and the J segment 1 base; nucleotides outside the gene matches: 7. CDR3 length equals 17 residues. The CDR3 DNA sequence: TGTGCCAGCAGCGTAGGGGATAGCGGGGGCCTCCAAGAGACCCAGTACTTC. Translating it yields CASSVGDSGGLQETQYF. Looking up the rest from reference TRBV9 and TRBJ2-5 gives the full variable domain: DSGVTQTPKHLITATGQRVTLRCSPRSGDLSVYWYQQSLDQGLQFLIQYYNGEERAKGNILERFSAQQFPDLHSELNLSSLELGDSALYFCASSVGDSGGLQETQYFGPGTRLLVL.

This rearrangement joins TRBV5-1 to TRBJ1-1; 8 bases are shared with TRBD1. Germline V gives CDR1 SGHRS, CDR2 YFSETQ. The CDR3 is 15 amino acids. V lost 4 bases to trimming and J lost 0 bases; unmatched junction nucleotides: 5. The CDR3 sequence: CASSPQGALNTEAFF. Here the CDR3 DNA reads TGCGCCAGCAGCCCTCAGGGGGCTCTGAACACTGAAGCTTTCTTT.

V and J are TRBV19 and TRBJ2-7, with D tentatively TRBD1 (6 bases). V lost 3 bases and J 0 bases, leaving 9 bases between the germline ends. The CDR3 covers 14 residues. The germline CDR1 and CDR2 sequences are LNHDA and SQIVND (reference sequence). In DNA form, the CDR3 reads TGTGCCAGTAGTATTGGGGGCGTCTCCTACGAGCAGTACTTC. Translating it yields CASSIGGVSYEQYF.

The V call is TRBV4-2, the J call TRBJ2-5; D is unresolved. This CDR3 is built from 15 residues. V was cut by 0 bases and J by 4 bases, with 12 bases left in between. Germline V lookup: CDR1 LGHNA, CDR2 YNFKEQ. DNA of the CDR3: TGTGCCAGCAGCCAAGAGGCTTTTGTGGCAGAGACCCAGTACTTC. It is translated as CASSQEAFVAETQYF.

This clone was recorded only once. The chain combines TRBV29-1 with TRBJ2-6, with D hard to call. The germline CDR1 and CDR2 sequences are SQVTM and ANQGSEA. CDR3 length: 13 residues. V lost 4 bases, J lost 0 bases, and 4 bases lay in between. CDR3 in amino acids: CSVGASGANVLTF. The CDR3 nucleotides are TGCAGCGTTGGAGCCTCTGGGGCCAACGTCCTGACTTTC. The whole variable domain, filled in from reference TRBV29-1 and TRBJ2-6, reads SAVISQKPSRDICQRGTSLTIQCQVDSQVTMMFWYRQQPGQSLTLIATANQGSEATYESGFVIDKFPISRPNLTFSTLTVSNMSPEDSSIYLCSVGASGANVLTFGAGSRLTVL.